This T cell receptor beta chain was recorded in a study of T-cell reconstitution after alpha-beta-depleted transplantation in children. Construction of the TCRbeta library involved unique molecular identifiers. TCRdb called the PCR reads again in MiXCR, with one record for every CDR3 protein. The sample carries some 490,000 distinct CDR3 sequences, around 13% recorded once. This clonotype was counted only a few times. The CDR3 contains 15 residues. Germline CDR1 SGHTA, CDR2 FQGNSA. Unmatched junction bases numbered 4, after V lost 1 base and J lost 8 bases. The sample consisted of PBMCs from the stem cell graft donor, taken from the stem cell graft. The chain links TRBV7-2 to TRBJ2-1; 11 bases map to TRBD2. The receptor comes from a human donor who donated a stem cell graft to a child with combined immunodeficiency. For the CDR3, the DNA is TGTGCCAGCAGCTTAGTTGTTAGCGGGGGGGATGAGCAGTTCTTC. Translated: CASSLVVSGGDEQFF.